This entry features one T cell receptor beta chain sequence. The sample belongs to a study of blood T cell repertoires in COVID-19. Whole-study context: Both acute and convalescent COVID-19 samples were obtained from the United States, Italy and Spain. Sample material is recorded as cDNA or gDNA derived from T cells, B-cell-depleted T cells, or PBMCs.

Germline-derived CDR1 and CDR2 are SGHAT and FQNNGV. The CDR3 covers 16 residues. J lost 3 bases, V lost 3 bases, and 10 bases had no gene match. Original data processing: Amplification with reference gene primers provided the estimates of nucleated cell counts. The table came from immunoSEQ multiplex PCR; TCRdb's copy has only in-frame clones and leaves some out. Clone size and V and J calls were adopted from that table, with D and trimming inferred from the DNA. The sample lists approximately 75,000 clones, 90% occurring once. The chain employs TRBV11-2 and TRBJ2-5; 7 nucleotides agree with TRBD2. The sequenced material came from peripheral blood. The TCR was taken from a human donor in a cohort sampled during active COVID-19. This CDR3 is CASSLGAGRGEETQYF. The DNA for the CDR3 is TGTGCCAGCAGCTTGGGTGCAGGACGGGGGGAAGAGACCCAGTACTTC.